The entry below describes one TCR beta chain. Its target is not known. Sequenced by immunoSEQ multiplex PCR; TCRdb stores in-frame clones only, minus some. Here the sample spans 25,000 to 35,000 clones, 83% being singletons. This entry belongs to a study of neoadjuvant nivolumab and ipilimumab in lung cancer. Notes on the study in general: TCR receptors were sequenced in few samples. TCR richness and clonality were higher in tumors than adjacent uninvolved lung. Resected-tumor TCR richness correlated positively with pretherapy blood richness. Only two of four nivolumab-treated tumors gained richness and clonality by surgery.

The TCR comes from an adult with non-small cell lung cancer. The sequencing used tumor tissue, collected after neoadjuvant nivolumab, alone or with ipilimumab, at or shortly before surgery.

CDR3 residues: CASTGTMYSPLHF. The CDR3 nucleotides read TGTGCCAGCACGGGGACAATGTATTCACCCCTCCACTTT. This chain uses TRBV2 with TRBJ1-6, with a weak D call TRBD1 (6 bases). V lost 7 bases and J lost 8, with 12 bases in between. Germline V gives CDR1 SNHLY, CDR2 FYNNEI. The CDR3 spans 13 residues.